Here is one T cell receptor beta chain with its context. What it binds is unknown. The data stem from a study of post-analysis software for immune sequencing data. Broader study findings: Significantly lower normalized Chao1 diversity was seen in multiple sclerosis patients than in controls. The five TRBV segments detected at higher frequency in patients than in controls included TRBV5-6, TRBV5-1 and TRBV20-1.

Unique molecular identifiers had been added to the TCR beta cDNA libraries. Some 500,000 cDNA molecules came from 1 to 10 million T cells. TCRdb recomputed calls from the PCR reads with MiXCR, one row per CDR3 protein. The repertoire includes roughly 870,000 distinct CDR3 sequences, 53% of them detected once, and under 6% sits in the top ten. The V end lost 5 bases, the J end lost 2 bases, and 14 bases lay between the germline ends. CDR1 and CDR2 (germline): SEHNR, FQNEAQ (reference sequence). The CDR3 totals 15 residues. Sequencing was done on a sample of blood. The receptor was derived from a girl between 10 and 17 years old with multiple sclerosis. The gene calls are TRBV7-9 and TRBJ2-3; weak D call: TRBD2 (7 bases). CDR3 protein: CASSPPAGATDTQYF. CDR3 DNA: TGTGCCAGCAGCCCCCCTGCGGGGGCCACAGATACGCAGTATTTT.